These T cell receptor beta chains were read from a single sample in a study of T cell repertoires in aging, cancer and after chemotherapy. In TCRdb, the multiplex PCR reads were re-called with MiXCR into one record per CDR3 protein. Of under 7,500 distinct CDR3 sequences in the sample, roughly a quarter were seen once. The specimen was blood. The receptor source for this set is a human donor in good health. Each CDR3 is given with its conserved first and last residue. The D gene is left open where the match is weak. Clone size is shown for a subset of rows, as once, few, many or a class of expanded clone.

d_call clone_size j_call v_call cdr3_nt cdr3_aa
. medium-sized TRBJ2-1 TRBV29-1 TGCAGCGTTGATGACGCGGGCGGTGAGCAGTTCTTC CSVDDAGGEQFF
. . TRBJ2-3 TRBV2 TGTGCCAGCAGTGATCGTCAGAGCACAGATACGCAGTATTTT CASSDRQSTDTQYF
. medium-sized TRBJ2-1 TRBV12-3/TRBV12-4 TGTGCCAGCAGTTTAAGGCTAGCAGGCTACAATGAGCAGTTCTTC CASSLRLAGYNEQFF
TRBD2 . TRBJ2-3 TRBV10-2 TGCGCCAGCAGTGTAGGGACTAGCGGGGCCCTCACAGATACGCAGTATTTT CASSVGTSGALTDTQYF
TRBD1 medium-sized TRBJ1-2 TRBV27 TGTGCCAGCAGAACGACAGGGGGCTTGAATGGCTACACCTTC CASRTTGGLNGYTF
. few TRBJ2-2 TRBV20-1 TGCAGTGCTAGAGATCAAAGACTAGCCGGGGAGCTGTTTTTT CSARDQRLAGELFF
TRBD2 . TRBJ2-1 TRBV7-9 TGTGCCAGCAGCTCACTAGCGGGAGCCTCCTACAATGAGCAGTTCTTC CASSSLAGASYNEQFF
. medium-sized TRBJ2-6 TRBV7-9 TGTGCCAGCAGTTACGGGATTGGGGCCAACGTCCTGACTTTC CASSYGIGANVLTF
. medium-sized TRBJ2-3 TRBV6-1 TGTGCCAGCAGTGTGGGATTGGGCACAGATACGCAGTATTTT CASSVGLGTDTQYF
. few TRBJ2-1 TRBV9 TGTGCCAGCAGCGTAAATCGGTTGGCTAGTGAGCAGTTCTTC CASSVNRLASEQFF
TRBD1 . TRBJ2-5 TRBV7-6 TGTGCCAGCAGCTTAACAGGGGGAGAGACCCAGTACTTC CASSLTGGETQYF
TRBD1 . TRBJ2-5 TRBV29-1 TGCAGCGTTCCCGGGACAGGGGGCCCCAGATGGGAGACCCAGTACTTC CSVPGTGGPRWETQYF
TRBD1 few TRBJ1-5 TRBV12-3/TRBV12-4 TGTGCCAGCAGTTTAGGACAGGGGGCAATGAGCAATCAGCCCCAGCATTTT CASSLGQGAMSNQPQHF
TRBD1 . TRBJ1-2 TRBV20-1 TGCAGTGCTAGTATGGGACAGATCTATGGCTACACCTTC CSASMGQIYGYTF
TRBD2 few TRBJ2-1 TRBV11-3 TGCGCCAGCAGCCCACTAGCGGGAGGGTTCAGCTCCTACAATGAGCAGTTCTTC CASSPLAGGFSSYNEQFF
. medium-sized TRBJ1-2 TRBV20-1 TGCAGTGCTAAAAGAACAGACCTCTTAGACTATGGCTACACCTTC CSAKRTDLLDYGYTF
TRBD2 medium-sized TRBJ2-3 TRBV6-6 TGTGCCAGCAGACCTGGGACTAGCGGAGGGGATACGCAGTATTTT CASRPGTSGGDTQYF
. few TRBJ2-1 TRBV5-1 TGCGCCAGCAGCTTGGACCCCCCGGGAGCGCTACGATTGGGGAATGAGCAGTTCTTC CASSLDPPGALRLGNEQFF
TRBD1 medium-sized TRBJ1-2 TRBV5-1 TGCGCCAGCAGCCCGGACAGGGCCTCTAACTATGGCTACACCTTC CASSPDRASNYGYTF
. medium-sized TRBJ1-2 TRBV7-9 TGTGCCAGCAGCTTAACGGGGCAGAAGGACTATGGCTACACCTTC CASSLTGQKDYGYTF
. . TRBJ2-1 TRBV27 TGTGCCAGCAGTCCCCTCCCAGCCTCCTACAATGAGCAGTTCTTC CASSPLPASYNEQFF
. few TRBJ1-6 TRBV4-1 TGCGCCAGCAGCCAAGTCCCGGTGTCACCCCTCCACTTT CASSQVPVSPLHF
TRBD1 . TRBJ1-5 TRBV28 TGTGCCAGCAGCTCTGTCGGGACAGGGGTAAATCAGCCCCAGCATTTT CASSSVGTGVNQPQHF
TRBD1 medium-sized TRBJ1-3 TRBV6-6 TGTGCCAGCAGGGAGACGGGACAGCTCTCTGGAAACACCATATATTTT CASRETGQLSGNTIYF
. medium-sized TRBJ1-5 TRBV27 TGTGCCAGCAGTAATCACGCCGGGGGGATAAATCAGCCCCAGCATTTT CASSNHAGGINQPQHF
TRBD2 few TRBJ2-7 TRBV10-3 TGTGCCATCAGTGCGCTAGCGGGGGCAGCGCACACGTGGGAGCAGTACTTC CAISALAGAAHTWEQYF
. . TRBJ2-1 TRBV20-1 TGCAGTGCTCCCATCAGGGGAGAGCAGTTCTTC CSAPIRGEQFF
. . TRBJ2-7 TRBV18 TGTGCCAGCTCTCCCACTGAAAGGAGCCAGAACGAGCAGTACTTC CASSPTERSQNEQYF
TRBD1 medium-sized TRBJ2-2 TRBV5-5 TGTGCCAGCAGTTGGGACAGGTCGGCCGGGGAGCTGTTTTTT CASSWDRSAGELFF
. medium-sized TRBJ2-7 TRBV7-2 TGTGCCAGCAGCTTATGGCTGCACTACGAGCAGTACTTC CASSLWLHYEQYF
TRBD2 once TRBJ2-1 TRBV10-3 TGTGCCATCAGTGAGTCAACTAGCGCACACAATGAGCAGTTCTTC CAISESTSAHNEQFF
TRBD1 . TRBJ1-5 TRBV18 TGTGCCAGCTCCGGAGGGGGCGGGGATCAGCCCCAGCATTTT CASSGGGGDQPQHF
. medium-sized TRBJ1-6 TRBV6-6 TGTGCCAGCAGTTACTCGGGGATCTCCTATAATTCACCCCTCCACTTT CASSYSGISYNSPLHF
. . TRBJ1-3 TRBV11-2 TGTGCCAGCAGCCCACGGGATCTCAGCTCTGGAAACACCATATATTTT CASSPRDLSSGNTIYF
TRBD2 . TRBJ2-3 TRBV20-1 TGCAGTGCTAGACCAAGACTAGCGGGAGAAGCAGATACGCAGTATTTT CSARPRLAGEADTQYF
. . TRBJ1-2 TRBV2 TGTGCCAGCAGTGAACTATCGGGCGGCTATGGCTACACCTTC CASSELSGGYGYTF
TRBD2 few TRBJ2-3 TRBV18 TGTGCCAGCTCTCTCAGCGGGAGGGACACAGATACGCAGTATTTT CASSLSGRDTDTQYF
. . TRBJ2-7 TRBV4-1 TGCGCCAGCAGCCAAGAACCCCTAGGGAGTAAGGGCGAGCAGTACTTC CASSQEPLGSKGEQYF
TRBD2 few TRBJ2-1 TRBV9 TGTGCCAGCAGCGGGACTAGCGGGAGCGGCCTATTAGGGGACAATGAGCAGTTCTTC CASSGTSGSGLLGDNEQFF
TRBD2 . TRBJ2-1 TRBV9 TGTGCCAGCAGCCTAAGAGGACTAGCGAAAGATGACAATGAGCAGTTCTTC CASSLRGLAKDDNEQFF
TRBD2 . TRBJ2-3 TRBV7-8 TGTGCCAGCAGCATAAGGACTAGCGGCACAGATACGCAGTATTTT CASSIRTSGTDTQYF
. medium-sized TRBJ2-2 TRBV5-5 TGTGCCAGCAGCTTGGAGGGGGGGCAAGGCGGGGAGCTGTTTTTT CASSLEGGQGGELFF
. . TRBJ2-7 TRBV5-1 TGCGCCAGCAGCTTGGGGCCTGCGGACGGGGGAAACTACGAGCAGTACTTC CASSLGPADGGNYEQYF
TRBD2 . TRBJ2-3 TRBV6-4 TGTGCCAGCAGTGACCTAGCGGGAGGGCCTGTTGGAGATACGCAGTATTTT CASSDLAGGPVGDTQYF
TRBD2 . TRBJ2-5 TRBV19 TGTGCCAGTTCCGTAGCCGGGCAGGGAGGGAAAGAGACCCAGTACTTC CASSVAGQGGKETQYF
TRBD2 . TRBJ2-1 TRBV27 TGTGCCAGCAGTTTGCGGTTCGGACTAGCGACCTACAATGAGCAGTTCTTC CASSLRFGLATYNEQFF
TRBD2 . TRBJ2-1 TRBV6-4 TGTGCCAGCAGCTTAGCGGCGGGAGGCCTAGATGAGCAGTTCTTC CASSLAAGGLDEQFF
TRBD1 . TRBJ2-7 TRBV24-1 TGTGCCACCAGCGCCGGGACAGGCTCCTACGAGCAGTACTTC CATSAGTGSYEQYF
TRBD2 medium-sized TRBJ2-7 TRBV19 TGTGCCAGTAGTATAGGGACTAGCGGACACTACGAGCAGTACTTC CASSIGTSGHYEQYF
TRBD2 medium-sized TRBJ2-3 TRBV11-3 TGTGCCAGCAGCCCCGGACTAGCGGGACCATGGACAGATACGCAGTATTTT CASSPGLAGPWTDTQYF
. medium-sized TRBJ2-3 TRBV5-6 TGTGCCAGCAGCTTGCTAGACGTGGTGATAGACACAGATACGCAGTATTTT CASSLLDVVIDTDTQYF